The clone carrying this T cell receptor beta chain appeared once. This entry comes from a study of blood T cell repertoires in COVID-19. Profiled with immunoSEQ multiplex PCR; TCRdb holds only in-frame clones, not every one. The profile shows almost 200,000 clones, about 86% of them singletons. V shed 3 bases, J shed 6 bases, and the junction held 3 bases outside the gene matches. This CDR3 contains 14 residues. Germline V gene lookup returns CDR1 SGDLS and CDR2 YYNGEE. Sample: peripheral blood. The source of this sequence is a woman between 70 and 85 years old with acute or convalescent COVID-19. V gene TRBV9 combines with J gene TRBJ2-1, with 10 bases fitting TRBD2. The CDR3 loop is CASSDGTSVNEQFF. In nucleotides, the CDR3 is TGTGCCAGCAGCGATGGGACTAGCGTCAATGAGCAGTTCTTC. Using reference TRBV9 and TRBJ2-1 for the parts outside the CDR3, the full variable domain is DSGVTQTPKHLITATGQRVTLRCSPRSGDLSVYWYQQSLDQGLQFLIQYYNGEERAKGNILERFSAQQFPDLHSELNLSSLELGDSALYFCASSDGTSVNEQFFGPGTRLTVL.